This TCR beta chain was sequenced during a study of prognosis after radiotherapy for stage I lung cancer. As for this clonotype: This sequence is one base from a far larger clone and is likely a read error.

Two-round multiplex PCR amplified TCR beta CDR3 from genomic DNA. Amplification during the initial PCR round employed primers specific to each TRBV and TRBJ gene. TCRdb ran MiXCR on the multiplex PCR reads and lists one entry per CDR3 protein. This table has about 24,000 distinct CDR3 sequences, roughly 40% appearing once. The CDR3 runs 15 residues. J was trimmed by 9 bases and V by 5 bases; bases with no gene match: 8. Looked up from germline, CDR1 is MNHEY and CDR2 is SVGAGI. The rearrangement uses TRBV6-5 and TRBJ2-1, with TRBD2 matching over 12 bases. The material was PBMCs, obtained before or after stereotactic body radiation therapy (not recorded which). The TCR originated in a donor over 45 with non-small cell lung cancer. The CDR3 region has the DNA TGTGCCAGCAGTACCCTAGCGGGAGGGCTTGGTGAGCAGTTCTTC. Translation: CASSTLAGGLGEQFF.